This T cell receptor beta chain was sequenced for a study of early T cells in non-severe SARS-CoV-2 infection. The overall study: Sequencing was performed on bulk RNA from unsorted whole blood, leaving chains unpaired.

This clonotype was seen ten or more times. What it binds is not known. Whole-study results and caveats: Using VDJdb, the matching emphasized anti-spike CD8 responses while missing private and CD4 specificities.

The trim removed 2 bases at V and 5 bases at J, leaving 5 bases unmatched. The germline V gene has CDR1 GTSNPN and CDR2 SVGIG (reference sequence). The CDR3 has 14 residues. The TCR library protocol attached unique molecular identifiers to the individual cDNA molecules. TCRdb re-derived calls from the 5' RACE reads in MiXCR, one entry per CDR3 protein. The sample has around 29,000 distinct CDR3 sequences; 5.5% to 6.5% are singletons. Sequenced sample: whole blood. The sequence was collected from an adult who was a healthcare worker with PCR-confirmed SARS-CoV-2 infection or an uninfected control (not recorded which). This rearrangement joins TRBV30 to TRBJ2-3, with 9 bases fitting TRBD1. CDR3 DNA sequence: TGTGCCTGGAGTTACGGGACAGGGAGAGATACGCAGTATTTT. Its protein is CAWSYGTGRDTQYF.